The present TCR beta chain was sequenced within a study of blood T cell repertoires in COVID-19. This clone has a single count. Trimming took 4 bases from V and 5 from J, leaving 9 bases between them. The CDR3 runs to 13 residues. Per germline, CDR1 SGHRS and CDR2 YFSETQ. The data were produced by immunoSEQ multiplex PCR, yet TCRdb's version contains in-frame clones alone and is incomplete. Of 160,000 or so clones detected, around 76% appear once; the ten largest clones hold 8% to 9.5%. The sample comprised peripheral blood. This chain connects TRBV5-1 to TRBJ2-2; D not resolved. This receptor was taken from a woman aged 65 to 85 with acute or convalescent COVID-19. In DNA form, the CDR3 reads TGCGCCAGCAGCCTGGAGACAACCGGGGAGCTGTTTTTT. It translates to CASSLETTGELFF.